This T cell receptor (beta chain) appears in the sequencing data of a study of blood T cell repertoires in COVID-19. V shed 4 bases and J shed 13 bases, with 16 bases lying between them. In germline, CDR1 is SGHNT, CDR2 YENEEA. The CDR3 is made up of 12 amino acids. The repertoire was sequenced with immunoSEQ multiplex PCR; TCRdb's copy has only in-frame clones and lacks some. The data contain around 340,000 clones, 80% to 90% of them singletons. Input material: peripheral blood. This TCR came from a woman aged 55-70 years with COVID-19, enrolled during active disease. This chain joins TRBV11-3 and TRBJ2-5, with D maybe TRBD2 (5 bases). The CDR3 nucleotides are TGTGCCAGCAGCTCACCAGAGGGAAATCCGTACTTC. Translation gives CASSSPEGNPYF.